One T cell receptor (beta chain) is described in this entry. Other nucleotide sequences from this sample produce the same CDR3. Trimming pared 1 base from V and 0 bases from J, leaving 7 bases between. The CDR3 sequence is 14 residues long. Per germline, CDR1 SGHTA and CDR2 FQGNSA. The data were taken from a study of blood T cell repertoires in COVID-19. Across the whole study: Samples of COVID-19 (acute and convalescent) were obtained from the United States, Italy and Spain. Sources were T cells, B-cell-depleted T cells, or PBMCs; the material itself was cDNA or gDNA.

In the original workflow: Estimation of nucleated cell counts was performed using reference gene primer amplification. Sequencing used immunoSEQ multiplex PCR; TCRdb keeps in-frame clones, though not all of them. The D gene and trimming were derived from the DNA, and the V and J assignments and clone size from that table. The table includes about 170,000 clones, around 82% detected once. The sequencing input was peripheral blood. This clonotype originated in a man between 65 and 85 years old with active or convalescent COVID-19. The chain carries TRBV7-2 and TRBJ2-7; TRBD2 is a possible D gene (6 bases). CDR3 region: CASSLDGSSYEQYF. DNA for the CDR3: TGTGCCAGCAGCTTAGACGGGAGCTCCTACGAGCAGTACTTC.